Shown below are 13 T cell receptor beta chains from a single sample sequenced in a study of Ad26.COV2.S vaccination and SARS-CoV-2 variants. Treatment indicated: some 20 received Ad26.COV2.S at low or high dose, single or two shots; five or six received placebo; per-sample allocation not given. Day 63 after the first vaccine or placebo injection was the time point for sampling. This table comes from immunoSEQ multiplex PCR, and its TCRdb copy is limited to in-frame clones, with some not included. The sample carries approximately 480,000 clones, around nine tenths recorded once. The input for sequencing was peripheral blood, taken in a trial of Ad26.COV2.S vaccine versus placebo. These receptors were taken from a person aged 18 to 65 who received the Ad26.COV2.S COVID-19 vaccine or a placebo.

The V and J genes are TRBV28 and TRBJ2-3; D could derive from TRBD1 or TRBD2 (6 bases each). The CDR3 is 17 amino acids. Looked up from germline, CDR1 is MDHEN and CDR2 is SYDVKM. The V end lost 4 bases, the J end lost 0 bases, and 17 bases lay between the germline ends. The DNA of the CDR3 is TGTGCCAGCAGTTACTCGGAGGGGGACCCTAGCACAGATACGCAGTATTTT. Amino acids: CASSYSEGDPSTDTQYF. The entire variable domain, with the rest obtained from reference TRBV28 and TRBJ2-3, is as follows: DVKVTQSSRYLVKRTGEKVFLECVQDMDHENMFWYRQDPGLGLRLIYFSYDVKMKEKGDIPEGYSVSREKKERFSLILESASTNQTSMYLCASSYSEGDPSTDTQYFGPGTRLTVL.

This clone has just one count. The chain recombines TRBV7-2 with TRBJ2-7; 8 bases agree with TRBD2. Germline CDR1 is SGHTA and CDR2 is FQGNSA. There are 16 residues in the CDR3. V lost 5 bases, J lost 2 bases, and 11 bases stayed unmatched. The CDR3 loop is CASSLRLATATYEQYF. The CDR3 nucleotides are TGTGCCAGCAGCCTACGACTAGCGACAGCGACCTACGAGCAGTACTTC.

This rearrangement joins TRBV11-2 to TRBJ1-1; a weak D match, TRBD1 (6 bases). V lost 4 bases and J lost 0, with 21 bases in between. The CDR3 loop spans 18 amino acids. CDR1 is SGHAT, CDR2 FQNNGV, per germline. CDR3 coding DNA: TGTGCCAGCAGCTCAAGGGGGTTTCGGGGGGCTTTGAACACTGAAGCTTTCTTT. Translated, it gives CASSSRGFRGALNTEAFF.

The chain combines TRBV5-6 with TRBJ1-1; D is unresolved. Per the germline V gene, CDR1 is SGHDT and CDR2 is YYEEEE. Trimming took 1 base from V and 6 from J, leaving 13 bases between them. The CDR3 length is 14 residues. Here the CDR3 reads CASSLFPRVAEAFF. CDR3 DNA: TGTGCCAGCAGCTTGTTCCCGAGAGTGGCTGAAGCTTTCTTT.

The chain couples TRBV30 to TRBJ2-1; no reliable D call. CDR3 size: 12 residues. The germline V gene encodes CDR1 GTSNPN and CDR2 SVGIG (reference sequence). The V and J ends lost 3 bases and 9 bases respectively, with 12 bases between them. CDR3 region: CAWSVGSGEQFF. The CDR3 DNA reads as TGTGCCTGGAGCGTCGGCTCGGGTGAGCAGTTCTTC.

The chain couples TRBV5-1 to TRBJ2-1; 12 bases are shared with TRBD2. From germline, CDR1 is SGHRS and CDR2 YFSETQ. The trim removed 0 bases at V and 9 bases at J, leaving 10 bases unmatched. CDR3 length: 17 amino acids. CDR3 sequence reads: CASSLGASGRAWGEQFF. Written as DNA, the CDR3 is TGCGCCAGCAGCTTGGGGGCTAGCGGGAGGGCATGGGGTGAGCAGTTCTTC. The full variable domain, in which reference TRBV5-1 and TRBJ2-1 provide the parts outside the CDR3, is KAGVTQTPRYLIKTRGQQVTLSCSPISGHRSVSWYQQTPGQGLQFLFEYFSETQRNKGNFPGRFSGRQFSNSRSEMNVSTLELGDSALYLCASSLGASGRAWGEQFFGPGTRLTVL.

The chain recombines TRBV9 with TRBJ1-3, with a tentative D call TRBD1 (5 bases). CDR3 size: 15 residues. V lost 3 bases to trimming and J lost 4 bases, with 14 bases between them. Germline assignment: CDR1 SGDLS and CDR2 YYNGEE. CDR3 DNA sequence: TGTGCCAGCAGCGGCCCTCGTGGGGACGGAAACACCATATATTTT. Translating gives CASSGPRGDGNTIYF. Looking up the rest from reference TRBV9 and TRBJ1-3 gives the full variable domain: DSGVTQTPKHLITATGQRVTLRCSPRSGDLSVYWYQQSLDQGLQFLIQYYNGEERAKGNILERFSAQQFPDLHSELNLSSLELGDSALYFCASSGPRGDGNTIYFGEGSWLTVV.

This clone was seen once. The chain links TRBV6-5 to TRBJ2-1; the match to TRBD1 covers 10 bases. V gave up 3 bases and J gave up 5 bases; unmatched junction bases: 4. CDR3 length: 15 residues. The V gene's germline CDR1 is MNHEY and CDR2 SVGAGI. In DNA form, the CDR3 reads TGTGCCAGCAGTTATCAAGGGACAGGGGACAATGAGCAGTTCTTC. Its protein product is CASSYQGTGDNEQFF.

This chain connects TRBV2 to TRBJ2-3; D remains unclear. V lost 4 bases to trimming and J lost 5 bases, with 4 bases between them. The CDR3 has 11 amino acids. Germline V lookup: CDR1 SNHLY, CDR2 FYNNEI. The CDR3 spells CASSAGDTQYF. The DNA of the CDR3 is TGTGCCAGCAGTGCGGGAGATACGCAGTATTTT.

The chain carries TRBV28 and TRBJ2-4; tentative D call: TRBD1 (5 bases). Trimming left V 3 bases short and J 3 bases short, with 12 bases between. The CDR3 length is 15 residues. The germline CDR1 and CDR2 sequences are MDHEN and SYDVKM. The CDR3 region is CASSFRVFDKNIQYF. In DNA, the CDR3 is TGTGCCAGCAGTTTCAGGGTATTCGACAAAAACATTCAGTACTTC.

This clone appeared many times. The chain combines TRBV28 with TRBJ1-2; D gene uncertain. Germline loops: CDR1 MDHEN, CDR2 SYDVKM. The CDR3 contains 14 residues. Trimming cost V 7 bases and J 1 base, with 13 bases left between them. The CDR3 DNA reads TGTGCCAGCACCTTGGGTCTGAGTAACTATGGCTACACCTTC. It codes for CASTLGLSNYGYTF.

J is TRBJ2-7 and V is TRBV28; a possible D gene is TRBD2 (6 bases). Germline CDR1 reads MDHEN; CDR2 reads SYDVKM. CDR3 length equals 15 residues. Between the trimmed V and J ends, which lost 11 bases and 2 bases, there was a span of 22 bases. The CDR3 region is CALSPGDGDTYEQYF. CDR3 nucleotides: TGTGCCTTAAGCCCGGGGGACGGAGACACCTACGAGCAGTACTTC.

The V and J genes are TRBV6-5 and TRBJ2-2; no firm D call. Between the trimmed V and J ends, which lost 2 bases and 5 bases, there was a span of 6 bases. Germline-derived CDR1 and CDR2 are MNHEY and SVGAGI. This CDR3 comprises 13 residues. The CDR3 is CASSYQRTGELFF. In DNA form, the CDR3 reads TGTGCCAGCAGTTACCAACGGACCGGGGAGCTGTTTTTT.